This passage covers 21 T cell receptor beta chains from one sample sequenced in a study of STAT3 mutations in large granular lymphocyte leukemia. Produced via immunoSEQ multiplex PCR; TCRdb's table is partial and in-frame only. Of about 2,600 clones listed, roughly a third are singletons. Their specific antigens are unknown. Study outcomes and limitations: Every T-cell large granular lymphocyte leukemia patient had at least one immunodominant TCR beta clonotype.

Sequenced material: PBMCs. Source of these receptors: a human donor with T large granular lymphocyte leukemia. Some clones in this sample may be carry-over from other donors' samples.

The table lists this clone with a few counts. The chain joins TRBV29-1 to TRBJ2-7; the D gene is possibly TRBD1 (5 bases). V was cut by 3 bases and J by 0 bases, with 9 bases left in between. The length of the CDR3 is 13 residues. Germline-derived CDR1 and CDR2 are SQVTM and ANQGSEA. CDR3 nucleotides: TGCAGCGTTGACTCAGACAGCTCCTACGAGCAGTACTTC. Its translation is CSVDSDSSYEQYF.

The chain is built from TRBV9 and TRBJ1-3, with D tentatively TRBD1 (6 bases). Germline CDR1 reads SGDLS; CDR2 reads YYNGEE. The CDR3 spans 17 residues. V was clipped by 1 base and J by 0 bases, with 14 bases between them. The CDR3 DNA is TGTGCCAGCAGCGTACAGGGGCTATCGAACTCTGGAAACACCATATATTTT. Its translation: CASSVQGLSNSGNTIYF.

The chain uses TRBV9 and TRBJ1-2, with 8 positions matching TRBD1. V lost 3 bases and J lost 8; bases outside the gene matches: 12. CDR3 size: 15 residues. Germline-derived CDR1 and CDR2 are SGDLS and YYNGEE. CDR3: CASSARLGQAAGYTF. CDR3 coding DNA: TGTGCCAGCAGCGCACGACTGGGACAGGCGGCCGGCTACACCTTC. The variable domain in full, with the rest retrieved from reference TRBV9 and TRBJ1-2, is DSGVTQTPKHLITATGQRVTLRCSPRSGDLSVYWYQQSLDQGLQFLIQYYNGEERAKGNILERFSAQQFPDLHSELNLSSLELGDSALYFCASSARLGQAAGYTFGSGTRLTVV.

There are a few counts of this clone. The genes are TRBV30 and TRBJ1-4; perhaps TRBD1 as D (6 bases). Germline V gene lookup returns CDR1 GTSNPN and CDR2 SVGIG (reference sequence). V gave up 0 bases and J gave up 8 bases, with 10 bases separating them. The CDR3 totals 13 residues. Here the CDR3 reads CAWSVRGAEKLFF. The CDR3 DNA reads as TGTGCCTGGAGTGTCCGGGGGGCAGAAAAACTGTTTTTT.

This clone occurred a few times. The chain has TRBV18 and TRBJ2-5; D is unresolved. The CDR3 consists of 13 residues. Germline CDR1 reads KGHSH; CDR2 reads LQKENI. Between the trimmed V and J ends, which lost 1 base and 5 bases, there was a span of 8 bases. This CDR3 is CASSPLVGETQYF. The CDR3 DNA is TGTGCCAGCTCACCACTCGTTGGGGAGACCCAGTACTTC.

This clone was picked up a small number of times. This sequence joins TRBV19 and TRBJ1-6, with no clear D. The CDR3 has 14 amino acids. Trimming cost V 3 bases and J 9 bases, with 12 bases left between them. CDR1 and CDR2 from the germline V gene are LNHDA and SQIVND (reference sequence). The CDR3 is CASSIRVLSSPLHF. The CDR3 region has the DNA TGTGCCAGTAGTATTCGGGTTTTGAGTTCACCCCTCCACTTT. Full variable domain (outside the CDR3, taken from reference TRBV19 and TRBJ1-6): DGGITQSPKYLFRKEGQNVTLSCEQNLNHDAMYWYRQDPGQGLRLIYYSQIVNDFQKGDIAEGYSVSREKKESFPLTVTSAQKNPTAFYLCASSIRVLSSPLHFGNGTRLTVT.

This clone was detected a few times. V gene TRBV4-2 combines with J gene TRBJ1-1; TRBD1 agrees at 9 bases. Germline V gene data show CDR1 as LGHNA and CDR2 as YNFKEQ. The CDR3 loop spans 14 amino acids. With 6 bases clipped from V and 1 base from J, the junction kept 3 bases outside the gene matches. The CDR3 here is CASSRGQGNTEAFF. The CDR3 coding sequence is TGTGCCAGCAGTCGGGGACAGGGGAACACTGAAGCTTTCTTT.

V gene TRBV29-1 combines with J gene TRBJ2-7, with 10 bases fitting TRBD1. The germline V gene has CDR1 SQVTM and CDR2 ANQGSEA. This CDR3 has 15 amino acids. The J segment lost 2 bases and the V segment lost 2 bases, leaving 6 bases of the junction unmatched. In nucleotides, the CDR3 is TGCAGCGTTGAACCCGGGACAGGGGTGCCCTACGAGCAGTACTTC. Translating it yields CSVEPGTGVPYEQYF.

This clone has only a few counts. The chain combines TRBV4-1 with TRBJ2-7; 8 bases agree with TRBD1. V trimming: 1 base; J trimming: 2 bases; junction bases outside the gene matches: 1. The germline V gene encodes CDR1 MGHRA and CDR2 YSYEKL. This CDR3 region has 14 residues. The CDR3: CASSQGQGTYEQYF. The CDR3 coding sequence is TGCGCCAGCAGCCAAGGACAGGGGACCTACGAGCAGTACTTC.

The rearrangement uses TRBV7-9 and TRBJ1-2; D gene uncertain. CDR1 and CDR2 from the germline V gene are SEHNR and FQNEAQ (reference sequence). V shed 2 bases and J shed 8 bases, with 15 bases lying between them. This CDR3 has 14 residues. As DNA, the CDR3 is TGTGCCAGCAGCTTATCCGTCGGTGGGTTAGGCTACACCTTC. This translates into CASSLSVGGLGYTF.

The chain carries TRBV6-5 and TRBJ1-2; no reliable D call. This CDR3 has 11 amino acids. Germline-derived CDR1 and CDR2 are MNHEY and SVGAGI. With 4 bases removed from V and 4 bases from J, the gap between germline ends came to 4 bases. The CDR3 is CASSSGYGYTF. CDR3 in DNA: TGTGCCAGCAGTTCCGGCTATGGCTACACCTTC.

The sample holds one count of this clone. The J gene is TRBJ2-3, the V gene TRBV7-9; weak D call: TRBD2 (5 bases). This CDR3 contains 11 residues. From germline, CDR1 is SEHNR and CDR2 FQNEAQ (reference sequence). Trimming took 11 bases from V and 4 from J, leaving 10 bases between them. The CDR3 nucleotides are TGTGCCGGTGAGGGATCAGATACGCAGTATTTT. This gives the protein CAGEGSDTQYF.

V gene TRBV10-1 combines with J gene TRBJ2-1, with D possibly called TRBD1 or TRBD2 (5 bases each). The length of the CDR3 is 14 residues. CDR1 and CDR2 from the germline V gene are WNHNN and SYGVQD (reference sequence). Trimming cost V 0 bases and J 11 bases, with 14 bases left between them. The CDR3 region is CASSESIEGNQQFF. The CDR3, as DNA: TGCGCCAGCAGTGAGTCGATTGAGGGGAATCAGCAGTTCTTC.

In its sample, this clone was seen a few times. The J gene is TRBJ1-2, the V gene TRBV25-1; TRBD1 might be the D (6 bases). The CDR3 is 14 amino acids. V was trimmed by 5 bases and J by 4 bases, leaving 14 bases between them. Germline CDR1 and CDR2: MGHDK and SYGVNS. The CDR3 nucleotides read TGTGCCAGCAGTCGGGCAGGGGAGGGCTATGGCTACACCTTC. Translation gives CASSRAGEGYGYTF.

V gene TRBV7-9 combines with J gene TRBJ2-5; 14 nucleotides agree with TRBD2. Germline V gene lookup returns CDR1 SEHNR and CDR2 FQNEAQ (reference sequence). This CDR3 has 16 residues. With 5 bases clipped from V and 7 bases from J, the junction kept 9 bases outside the gene matches. The CDR3 protein is CASSPGTSGGPGTQYF. The DNA of the CDR3 is TGTGCCAGCAGCCCAGGGACTAGCGGGGGTCCTGGGACCCAGTACTTC.

V and J are TRBV5-1 and TRBJ2-3; TRBD1 matches 8 bases. The CDR3 is 15 residues long. V shed 0 bases, J shed 3 bases, and the junction held 3 bases outside the gene matches. The germline gives CDR1 SGHRS, CDR2 YFSETQ. The CDR3 DNA follows: TGCGCCAGCAGCTTGGGACAGGGGTGGACAGATACGCAGTATTTT. It translates to CASSLGQGWTDTQYF.

The chain couples TRBV9 to TRBJ1-1, with 9 bases aligning to TRBD1. Trimming cost V 0 bases and J 3 bases; bases outside gene matches: 3. Germline V gene lookup returns CDR1 SGDLS and CDR2 YYNGEE. The CDR3 is 15 residues long. This CDR3 is CASSVDGTGYTEAFF. In DNA, the CDR3 is TGTGCCAGCAGCGTAGATGGGACAGGGTACACTGAAGCTTTCTTT.

This clone was counted between two and nine times. This sequence joins TRBV5-1 and TRBJ2-7, with TRBD1 matching 9 bases. Germline V gene sequence: CDR1 SGHRS, CDR2 YFSETQ. This CDR3 is 15 amino acids long. With V trimmed by 3 bases and J by 2 bases, 6 bases remained unmatched. CDR3 DNA: TGCGCCAGCAGCTGGGGGGGACAGGGACCCTACGAGCAGTACTTC. Translated: CASSWGGQGPYEQYF.

This clone was seen more than once but under ten times. CDR3 residues: CASSLQELTEAFF. CDR3 nucleotides: TGTGCCAGCAGCTTGCAGGAGCTCACTGAAGCTTTCTTT. V gene TRBV5-6 combines with J gene TRBJ1-1; D is unclear. The CDR3 totals 13 residues. The ends were cut back, 1 base at V and 4 bases at J, with 8 bases in the middle. Looked up from germline, CDR1 is SGHDT and CDR2 is YYEEEE.

This rearrangement joins TRBV30 to TRBJ2-7, with 8 nucleotides matching TRBD2. Trimming removed 5 bases from V and 4 bases from J; junction bases left unmatched: 10. The CDR3 is 14 amino acids. In germline, CDR1 is GTSNPN, CDR2 SVGIG (reference sequence). CDR3 coding DNA: TGTGCCTGGTCTCGCCGGGGGGGGAGTTACGAGCAGTACTTC. This translates into CAWSRRGGSYEQYF.

The V gene is TRBV28, the J gene TRBJ2-7; 8 nucleotides line up with TRBD2. Per germline, CDR1 MDHEN and CDR2 SYDVKM. This CDR3 is built from 13 residues. Trimming removed 3 bases from V and 7 bases from J; junction bases left unmatched: 5. In DNA, the CDR3 is TGTGCCAGCAGTTTGGGGACGGGAGGGGAGCAGTACTTC. Translated: CASSLGTGGEQYF.